This entry lists 30 T cell receptor beta chains sequenced from one sample in a study of cytomegalovirus exposure and HLA in healthy donors. Measured with immunoSEQ multiplex PCR; TCRdb has only the in-frame clones, and not every one. Of some 130,000 clones listed, approximately 84% are singletons. The sequenced sample was PBMCs. The receptors shown here come from a man aged 30-40 years in good health and CMV-seropositive.

This CDR3 is CASSVQQGMYNEQFF. CDR3 in DNA: TGTGCCAGCAGTGTTCAACAGGGTATGTACAATGAGCAGTTCTTC. This chain links TRBV6-1 with TRBJ2-1; perhaps TRBD1 as D (6 bases). The CDR3 is made up of 15 amino acids. Germline V CDR1 and CDR2: MNHNS, SASEGT. V was shortened by 4 bases and J by 4 bases, with 14 bases between the two germline ends.

This chain joins TRBV6-1 and TRBJ2-7; 9 nucleotides agree with TRBD2. V dropped 6 bases and J dropped 2; count of bases not matched to a gene: 8. The CDR3 runs 15 residues. From germline, CDR1 is MNHNS and CDR2 SASEGT. In DNA, the CDR3 is TGTGCCAGCAGCCAACCGGCTAGCGGGGCCTACGAGCAGTACTTC. Encoded protein: CASSQPASGAYEQYF.

The V call is TRBV30, the J call TRBJ1-1, with D perhaps matching TRBD1 (5 bases). Germline V gene data show CDR1 as GTSNPN and CDR2 as SVGIG (reference sequence). V lost 5 bases and J lost 11, with 18 bases in between. This CDR3 region has 12 residues. This CDR3 is CAWSGQGEGAFF. CDR3 DNA: TGTGCCTGGTCAGGACAAGGGGAAGGGGCTTTCTTT.

This clone appeared once. The chain has TRBV27 and TRBJ1-1; the D gene is possibly TRBD1 (6 bases). With 5 bases removed from V and 4 bases from J, the gap between germline ends came to 20 bases. Germline V gives CDR1 MNHEY, CDR2 SMNVEV (reference sequence). The CDR3 totals 16 residues. The CDR3 DNA is TGTGCCAGCAGTCGCAGGACAGACACCTGGAGCACTGAAGCTTTCTTT. Residues: CASSRRTDTWSTEAFF.

This chain connects TRBV5-1 to TRBJ2-5; 12 bases map to TRBD1. After removal of 0 bases from V and 2 bases from J, the junction contained 17 bases not matched to a gene. CDR3 size: 21 residues. The germline gives CDR1 SGHRS, CDR2 YFSETQ. This chain's CDR3 is CASSLEATGTGGSQSQETQYF. Written as DNA, the CDR3 is TGCGCCAGCAGCTTGGAAGCAACGGGGACAGGGGGCTCCCAATCACAAGAGACCCAGTACTTC.

A single count supports this clone. The chain joins TRBV27 to TRBJ1-4; no clear D gene. The CDR3 runs to 14 residues. Trimming pared 11 bases from V and 0 bases from J, leaving 13 bases between. CDR1 is MNHEY, CDR2 SMNVEV, per germline (reference sequence). This CDR3 is CASRSFATNEKLFF. The CDR3 nucleotides read TGTGCCTCCAGGTCCTTTGCAACTAATGAAAAACTGTTTTTT. The full variable domain, its missing parts supplied by reference TRBV27 and TRBJ1-4, is EAQVTQNPRYLITVTGKKLTVTCSQNMNHEYMSWYRQDPGLGLRQIYYSMNVEVTDKGDVPEGYKVSRKEKRNFPLILESPSPNQTSLYFCASRSFATNEKLFFGSGTQLSVL.

The rearrangement uses TRBV9 and TRBJ2-1; 11 bases align to TRBD2. There are 17 residues in the CDR3. V lost 0 bases, J lost 4 bases, and 6 bases stayed unmatched. Germline V lookup: CDR1 SGDLS, CDR2 YYNGEE. The CDR3 protein is CASSVGARLAGYNEQFF. The CDR3, as DNA: TGTGCCAGCAGCGTAGGGGCTAGACTAGCGGGGTACAATGAGCAGTTCTTC.

The V gene is TRBV7-3, the J gene TRBJ2-1, with TRBD2 matching 14 bases. The length of the CDR3 is 15 residues. Germline CDR1 and CDR2: SGHTA and FQGTGA. V shed 3 bases, J shed 8 bases, and the junction held 3 bases outside the gene matches. In DNA, the CDR3 is TGTGCCAGCAGCTTGGGACTAGCGGGAGTGGATGAGCAGTTCTTC. This encodes CASSLGLAGVDEQFF.

This sequence joins TRBV6-6 and TRBJ1-3; 7 bases are shared with TRBD1. V lost 6 bases and J lost 0; bases outside the gene matches: 2. CDR3 length: 14 amino acids. The germline gives CDR1 MNHNY, CDR2 SVGAGI (reference sequence). CDR3 DNA: TGTGCCAGCAGCTCAGGGGGCTCTGGAAACACCATATATTTT. This encodes CASSSGGSGNTIYF.

The CDR3 here is CASSRPKLGGYTF. CDR3 DNA sequence: TGTGCCAGTAGTAGACCAAAACTAGGTGGCTACACCTTC. The chain uses TRBV19 and TRBJ1-2, with D unresolved. Trimming removed 4 bases at V and 7 bases at J, with 13 bases between. The CDR3 is made up of 13 amino acids. Germline V gives CDR1 LNHDA, CDR2 SQIVND (reference sequence).

J is TRBJ2-5 and V is TRBV5-1; 12 positions match TRBD2. J lost 2 bases, V lost 4 bases, and 3 bases had no gene match. The germline CDR1 and CDR2 sequences are SGHRS and YFSETQ. This CDR3 contains 15 residues. CDR3 protein: CASSIGLAGQETQYF. CDR3 sequence (DNA): TGCGCCAGCAGCATTGGACTAGCGGGACAAGAGACCCAGTACTTC. The complete variable domain, with remaining parts taken from reference TRBV5-1 and TRBJ2-5, reads KAGVTQTPRYLIKTRGQQVTLSCSPISGHRSVSWYQQTPGQGLQFLFEYFSETQRNKGNFPGRFSGRQFSNSRSEMNVSTLELGDSALYLCASSIGLAGQETQYFGPGTRLLVL.

The chain joins TRBV14 to TRBJ2-7, with 12 nucleotides matching TRBD2. From germline, CDR1 is SGHDN and CDR2 FVKESK. This CDR3 has 15 amino acids. Trimming took 6 bases from V and 6 from J; bases not matched to a gene: 9. This CDR3 is CASSPLTSGGFEQYF. DNA of the CDR3: TGTGCCAGCAGTCCCCTGACTAGCGGGGGCTTCGAGCAGTACTTC.

The gene calls are TRBV19 and TRBJ1-2; D uncertain. This CDR3 is 13 amino acids long. V dropped 4 bases and J dropped 2 bases, with 8 bases sitting between them. Per the germline V gene, CDR1 is LNHDA and CDR2 is SQIVND (reference sequence). CDR3 region: CASSNRENYGYTF. CDR3 bases: TGTGCCAGTAGTAACCGGGAAAACTATGGCTACACCTTC.

The chain couples TRBV9 to TRBJ2-1; the match to TRBD2 covers 7 bases. V gave up 0 bases and J gave up 4 bases; unmatched junction bases: 4. The CDR3 runs to 15 residues. Germline CDR1 SGDLS, CDR2 YYNGEE. This chain's CDR3 is CASSVAGGQYNEQFF. DNA of the CDR3: TGTGCCAGCAGCGTAGCGGGAGGCCAGTACAATGAGCAGTTCTTC. Filled out from reference TRBV9 and TRBJ2-1, the complete variable domain reads DSGVTQTPKHLITATGQRVTLRCSPRSGDLSVYWYQQSLDQGLQFLIQYYNGEERAKGNILERFSAQQFPDLHSELNLSSLELGDSALYFCASSVAGGQYNEQFFGPGTRLTVL.

The chain joins TRBV2 to TRBJ2-5, with D perhaps matching TRBD2 (5 bases). Germline V gene data show CDR1 as SNHLY and CDR2 as FYNNEI. The CDR3 sequence is 13 residues long. V lost 4 bases and J lost 1, with 7 bases in between. The CDR3 sequence is CASSALAQETQYF. CDR3 DNA: TGTGCCAGCAGTGCTCTAGCCCAAGAGACCCAGTACTTC.

This sequence joins TRBV5-4 and TRBJ2-7; perhaps TRBD1 as D (7 bases). V was cut by 4 bases and J by 7 bases, with 27 bases left in between. CDR1 and CDR2 (germline): SGHNT, YYREEE (reference sequence). The CDR3 sequence is 17 residues long. The CDR3 here is CASSQPRGVSGAREQYF. The CDR3 DNA reads as TGTGCCAGCAGCCAGCCCAGGGGGGTTTCTGGGGCAAGAGAGCAGTACTTC. The whole variable domain, remainder taken from reference TRBV5-4 and TRBJ2-7, is ETGVTQSPTHLIKTRGQQVTLRCSSQSGHNTVSWYQQALGQGPQFIFQYYREEENGRGNFPPRFSGLQFPNYSSELNVNALELDDSALYLCASSQPRGVSGAREQYFGPGTRLTVT.

Only one count was recorded for this clone. J is TRBJ2-3 and V is TRBV5-4, with D possibly being TRBD2 (6 bases). V was shortened by 4 bases and J by 6 bases, with 21 bases between the two germline ends. Germline assignment: CDR1 SGHNT and CDR2 YYREEE (reference sequence). The CDR3 has 16 residues. CDR3 coding DNA: TGTGCCAGCAGCCCCGGAGGTAGCGGTAATGGGGATACGCAGTATTTT. It codes for CASSPGGSGNGDTQYF.

The gene calls are TRBV10-3 and TRBJ2-3; 9 bases match TRBD2. V gave up 10 bases and J gave up 6 bases; unmatched junction bases: 8. The germline gives CDR1 ENHRY, CDR2 SYGVKD. The CDR3 sequence is 13 residues long. The CDR3 region is CATLAGLRDTQYF. DNA of the CDR3: TGTGCCACCCTAGCGGGGTTAAGGGATACGCAGTATTTT.

The CDR3 coding sequence is TGCGCCAGCAGCTCGCAAAGACTAGCGGACTTAACCTCGAGCTCCTACAATGAGCAGTTCTTC. This codes for CASSSQRLADLTSSSYNEQFF. This sequence joins TRBV5-1 and TRBJ2-1, with TRBD2 identical over 9 bases. Looked up from germline, CDR1 is SGHRS and CDR2 is YFSETQ. Germline trimming cut 3 bases from V and 0 bases from J; bases unmatched to any gene: 19. This CDR3 comprises 21 residues.

V and J are TRBV2 and TRBJ2-4; the match to TRBD2 covers 16 bases. The CDR3 is made up of 20 amino acids. The germline V gene encodes CDR1 SNHLY and CDR2 FYNNEI. J was trimmed by 0 bases and V by 6 bases; bases with no gene match: 11. In nucleotides, the CDR3 is TGTGCCAGCAGCGGTCCCGGGACTAGCGGGGGGGCCGGAGCCAAAAACATTCAGTACTTC. This encodes CASSGPGTSGGAGAKNIQYF.

This rearrangement joins TRBV4-1 to TRBJ2-7; 9 bases agree with TRBD2. V shed 1 base, J shed 0 bases, and the junction held 1 base outside the gene matches. The length of the CDR3 is 15 residues. Germline V CDR1 and CDR2: MGHRA, YSYEKL. The CDR3 region is CASSQASGISYEQYF. CDR3 DNA: TGCGCCAGCAGCCAAGCTAGCGGGATCTCCTACGAGCAGTACTTC.

The chain combines TRBV2 with TRBJ2-3; TRBD1 matches at 7 bases. With 6 bases clipped from V and 1 base from J, the junction kept 4 bases outside the gene matches. The CDR3 runs to 14 residues. The germline V gene encodes CDR1 SNHLY and CDR2 FYNNEI. In nucleotides, the CDR3 is TGTGCCAGCAGGGTAGGACAGGGCACAGATACGCAGTATTTT. It translates to CASRVGQGTDTQYF.

The chain recombines TRBV9 with TRBJ1-1, with 9 bases identical to TRBD1. The CDR3 has 16 amino acids. Losses at the gene ends were 4 bases for V and 0 bases for J; bases not matched to a gene: 7. Germline V gene sequence: CDR1 SGDLS, CDR2 YYNGEE. The CDR3 protein is CASSYGQGLMNTEAFF. The CDR3, as DNA: TGTGCCAGCAGCTATGGACAGGGGTTGATGAACACTGAAGCTTTCTTT.

This chain connects TRBV7-8 to TRBJ2-7; no firm D call. V was trimmed by 1 base and J by 3 bases, leaving 10 bases between them. The CDR3 has 14 residues. Germline V CDR1 and CDR2: SGHVS, FQNEAQ. The CDR3 loop is CASSLDRKVYEQYF. DNA for the CDR3: TGTGCCAGCAGCTTAGACAGAAAAGTCTACGAGCAGTACTTC.

The chain joins TRBV7-9 to TRBJ1-1; 9 positions match TRBD1. The germline V gene has CDR1 SEHNR and CDR2 FQNEAQ (reference sequence). CDR3 length: 16 residues. J gave up 0 bases and V 5 bases, and 7 bases lay outside the gene matches. The CDR3 DNA sequence: TGTGCCAGCAGCAGGGTAAACAGGGGGCTGAACACTGAAGCTTTCTTT. Its translation: CASSRVNRGLNTEAFF. Complete variable domain (other parts from reference TRBV7-9 and TRBJ1-1): DTGVSQNPRHKITKRGQNVTFRCDPISEHNRLYWYRQTLGQGPEFLTYFQNEAQLEKSRLLSDRFSAERPKGSFSTLEIQRTEQGDSAMYLCASSRVNRGLNTEAFFGQGTRLTVV.

V and J are TRBV11-1 and TRBJ2-7; D is possibly TRBD2 (6 bases). Germline V gives CDR1 SGHAT, CDR2 FQDESV (reference sequence). V was shortened by 5 bases and J by 4 bases, with 12 bases between the two germline ends. This CDR3 is built from 13 residues. The CDR3 region has the DNA TGTGCCAGCAGCCTCACCGGGACTTACGAGCAGTACTTC. Its translation: CASSLTGTYEQYF. Full variable domain (rest looked up from reference TRBV11-1 and TRBJ2-7): EAEVAQSPRYKITEKSQAVAFWCDPISGHATLYWYRQILGQGPELLVQFQDESVVDDSQLPKDRFSAERLKGVDSTLKIQPAELGDSAMYLCASSLTGTYEQYFGPGTRLTVT.

V is TRBV5-1 and J is TRBJ2-3; 10 bases match TRBD2. Losses at the gene ends were 3 bases for V and 5 bases for J; bases not matched to a gene: 6. The CDR3 covers 15 residues. The germline V gene has CDR1 SGHRS and CDR2 YFSETQ. CDR3 in DNA: TGCGCCAGCAGCTCCCTAGCGGGAGAACGAGATACGCAGTATTTT. This sequence encodes CASSSLAGERDTQYF.

CDR3 in DNA: TGCGCCAGCAGCTCCCAGGGTGTGACTAATGAAAAACTGTTTTTT. It yields the protein CASSSQGVTNEKLFF. The rearrangement links TRBV5-1 to TRBJ1-4, with TRBD1 as a possible D gene (5 bases). V lost 3 bases and J lost 2, with 11 bases in between. Germline assignment: CDR1 SGHRS and CDR2 YFSETQ. The CDR3 totals 15 residues.

The chain uses TRBV6-1 and TRBJ2-7; 8 positions match TRBD1. The CDR3 is made up of 15 amino acids. Unmatched junction bases numbered 12, after V lost 4 bases and J lost 7 bases. CDR1 and CDR2 (germline): MNHNS, SASEGT. The CDR3 DNA follows: TGTGCCAGCAGTGGAACGGGGACAGGCTTGAGGGAGCAGTACTTC. This translates into CASSGTGTGLREQYF.

V and J are TRBV30 and TRBJ1-4; D gene ambiguous. This CDR3 has 15 amino acids. CDR1 and CDR2 (germline): GTSNPN, SVGIG (reference sequence). Trimming removed 2 bases at V and 3 bases at J, with 13 bases between. CDR3 in DNA: TGTGCCTGGAGTAGGCAGTTCGGGGCTAATGAAAAACTGTTTTTT. Its translation: CAWSRQFGANEKLFF.